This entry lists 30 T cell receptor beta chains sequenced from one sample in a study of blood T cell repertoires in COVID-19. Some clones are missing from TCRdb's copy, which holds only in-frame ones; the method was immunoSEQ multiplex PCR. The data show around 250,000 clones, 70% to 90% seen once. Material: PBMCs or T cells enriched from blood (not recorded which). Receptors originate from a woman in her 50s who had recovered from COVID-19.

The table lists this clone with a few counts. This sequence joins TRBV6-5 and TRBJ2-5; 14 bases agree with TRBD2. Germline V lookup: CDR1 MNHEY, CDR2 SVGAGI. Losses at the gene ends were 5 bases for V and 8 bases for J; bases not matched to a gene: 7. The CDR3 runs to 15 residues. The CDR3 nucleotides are TGTGCCAGCAGTCCGGGGACTAGCGGGGGTATAACCCAGTACTTC. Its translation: CASSPGTSGGITQYF.

As DNA, the CDR3 is TGTGCCAGCAGGTTTGCGGGAGGGGCCGAGCAGTACTTC. Protein sequence: CASRFAGGAEQYF. The chain recombines TRBV28 with TRBJ2-7, with TRBD2 matching over 9 bases. CDR1 is MDHEN, CDR2 SYDVKM, per germline. The V and J ends lost 6 bases and 6 bases, in that order; junction bases with no gene match: 6. CDR3 length equals 13 residues.

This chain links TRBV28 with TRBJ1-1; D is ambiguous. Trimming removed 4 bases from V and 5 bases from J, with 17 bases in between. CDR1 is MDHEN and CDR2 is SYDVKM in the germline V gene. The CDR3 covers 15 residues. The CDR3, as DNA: TGTGCCAGCAGTTCCCCAATCCGGGGTTGGACTGAAGCTTTCTTT. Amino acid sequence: CASSSPIRGWTEAFF.

This CDR3 is CASSFGTISATEAFF. CDR3 in DNA: TGTGCCAGCAGCTTCGGGACAATAAGTGCCACTGAAGCTTTCTTT. The chain combines TRBV7-2 with TRBJ1-1; TRBD1 might be the D (6 bases). There are 15 residues in the CDR3. With 3 bases removed from V and 4 bases from J, the gap between germline ends came to 15 bases. The V gene's germline CDR1 is SGHTA and CDR2 FQGNSA.

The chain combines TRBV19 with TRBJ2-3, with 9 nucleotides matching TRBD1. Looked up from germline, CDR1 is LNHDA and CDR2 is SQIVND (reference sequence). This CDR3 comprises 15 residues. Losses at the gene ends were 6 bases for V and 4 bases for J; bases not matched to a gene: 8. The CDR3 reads CASSMGQGGSDTQYF. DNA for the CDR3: TGTGCCAGTAGCATGGGACAGGGAGGCTCAGATACGCAGTATTTT.

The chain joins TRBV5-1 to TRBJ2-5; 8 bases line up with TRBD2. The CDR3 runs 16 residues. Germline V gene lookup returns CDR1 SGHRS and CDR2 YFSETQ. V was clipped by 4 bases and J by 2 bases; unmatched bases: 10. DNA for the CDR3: TGCGCCAGCAGCCCCGCGGGAGGATCTTGGCAAGAGACCCAGTACTTC. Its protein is CASSPAGGSWQETQYF.

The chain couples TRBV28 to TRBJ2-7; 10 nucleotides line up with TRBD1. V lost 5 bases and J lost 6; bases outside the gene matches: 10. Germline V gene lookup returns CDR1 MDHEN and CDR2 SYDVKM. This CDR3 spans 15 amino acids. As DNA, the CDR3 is TGTGCCAGCAGTCACGGACAGGGGGTGTATTTCGAGCAGTACTTC. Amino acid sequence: CASSHGQGVYFEQYF.

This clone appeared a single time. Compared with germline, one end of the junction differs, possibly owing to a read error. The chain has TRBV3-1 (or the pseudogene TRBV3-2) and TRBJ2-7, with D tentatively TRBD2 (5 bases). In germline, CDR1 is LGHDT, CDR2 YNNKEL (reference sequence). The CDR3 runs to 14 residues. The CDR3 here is CASSQGEGSYEQCF. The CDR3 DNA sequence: TGTGCCAGCAGCCAAGGTGAGGGATCCTACGAGCAGTGCTTC.

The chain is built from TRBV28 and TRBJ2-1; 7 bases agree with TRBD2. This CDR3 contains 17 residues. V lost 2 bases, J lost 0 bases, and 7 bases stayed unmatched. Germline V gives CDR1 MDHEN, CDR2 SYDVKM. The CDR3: CASSLITREVSYNEQFF. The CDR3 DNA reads TGTGCCAGCAGTTTAATAACTCGGGAGGTCTCCTACAATGAGCAGTTCTTC.

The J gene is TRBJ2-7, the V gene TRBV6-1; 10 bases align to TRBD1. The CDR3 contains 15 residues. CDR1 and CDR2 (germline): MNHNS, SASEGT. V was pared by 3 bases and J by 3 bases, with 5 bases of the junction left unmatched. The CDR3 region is CASSDWDRGRYEQYF. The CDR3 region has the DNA TGTGCCAGCAGTGATTGGGACAGGGGACGCTACGAGCAGTACTTC.

CDR3 amino acids: CAWGPNSGAGNTIYF. CDR3 DNA sequence: TGTGCCTGGGGGCCGAATTCGGGAGCCGGAAACACCATATATTTT. The chain joins TRBV30 to TRBJ1-3; D unresolved. The CDR3 covers 15 residues. V lost 5 bases, J lost 4 bases, and 18 bases lay in between. Germline V CDR1 and CDR2: GTSNPN, SVGIG (reference sequence).

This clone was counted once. CDR3 sequence reads: CANYVEAYEQYF. The CDR3 bases are TGTGCCAACTATGTGGAGGCCTACGAGCAGTACTTC. The chain links TRBV21-1 to TRBJ2-7; TRBD2 is the table's D call, not checked against the DNA. TRBV21-1 counts as a pseudogene. The CDR3 has 12 residues.

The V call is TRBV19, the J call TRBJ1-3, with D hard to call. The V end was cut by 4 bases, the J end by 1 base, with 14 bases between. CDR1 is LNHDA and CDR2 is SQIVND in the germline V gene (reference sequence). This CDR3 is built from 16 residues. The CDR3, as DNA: TGTGCCAGTAGTAAGCCGGGGATGGGGTCTGGAAACACCATATATTTT. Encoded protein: CASSKPGMGSGNTIYF.

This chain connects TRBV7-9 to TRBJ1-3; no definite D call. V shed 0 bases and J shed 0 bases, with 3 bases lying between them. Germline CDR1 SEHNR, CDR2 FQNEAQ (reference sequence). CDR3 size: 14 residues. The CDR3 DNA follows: TGTGCCAGCAGCTTAGCGAGCTCTGGAAACACCATATATTTT. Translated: CASSLASSGNTIYF.

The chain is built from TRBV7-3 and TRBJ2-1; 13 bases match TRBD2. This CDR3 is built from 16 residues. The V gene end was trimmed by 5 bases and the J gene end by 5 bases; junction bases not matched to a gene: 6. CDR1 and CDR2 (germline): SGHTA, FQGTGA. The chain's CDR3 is CASSAPGTSGDNEQFF. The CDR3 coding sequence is TGTGCCAGCAGCGCCCCCGGGACTAGCGGGGACAATGAGCAGTTCTTC.

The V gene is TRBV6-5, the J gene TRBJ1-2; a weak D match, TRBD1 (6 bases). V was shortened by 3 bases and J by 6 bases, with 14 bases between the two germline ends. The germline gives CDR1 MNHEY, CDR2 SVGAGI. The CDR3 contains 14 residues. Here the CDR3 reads CASSYGTGTHGYTF. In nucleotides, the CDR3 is TGTGCCAGCAGTTATGGTACAGGGACGCATGGCTACACCTTC.

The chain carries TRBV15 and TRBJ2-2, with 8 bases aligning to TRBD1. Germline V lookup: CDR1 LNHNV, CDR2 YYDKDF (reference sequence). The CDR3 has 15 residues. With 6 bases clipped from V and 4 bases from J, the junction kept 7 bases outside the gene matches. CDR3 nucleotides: TGTGCCACCAGTAAGACAGGGGCCGTCACCGGGGAGCTGTTTTTT. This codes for CATSKTGAVTGELFF. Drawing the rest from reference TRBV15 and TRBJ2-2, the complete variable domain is DAMVIQNPRYQVTQFGKPVTLSCSQTLNHNVMYWYQQKSSQAPKLLFHYYDKDFNNEADTPDNFQSRRPNTSFCFLDIRSPGLGDTAMYLCATSKTGAVTGELFFGEGSRLTVL.

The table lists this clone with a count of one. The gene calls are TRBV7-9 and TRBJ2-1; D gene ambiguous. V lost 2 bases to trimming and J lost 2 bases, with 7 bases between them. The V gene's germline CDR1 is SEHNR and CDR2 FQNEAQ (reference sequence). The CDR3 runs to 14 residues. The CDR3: CASSLTLPYNEQFF. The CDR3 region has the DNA TGTGCCAGCAGCTTAACACTACCCTACAATGAGCAGTTCTTC. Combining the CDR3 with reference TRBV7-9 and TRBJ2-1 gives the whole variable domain DTGVSQNPRHKITKRGQNVTFRCDPISEHNRLYWYRQTLGQGPEFLTYFQNEAQLEKSRLLSDRFSAERPKGSFSTLEIQRTEQGDSAMYLCASSLTLPYNEQFFGPGTRLTVL.

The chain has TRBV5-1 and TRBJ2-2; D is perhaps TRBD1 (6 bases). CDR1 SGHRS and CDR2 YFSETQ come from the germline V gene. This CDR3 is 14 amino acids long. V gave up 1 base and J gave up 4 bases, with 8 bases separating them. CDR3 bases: TGCGCCAGCAGCTTGACAGGGTCCACCGGGGAGCTGTTTTTT. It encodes CASSLTGSTGELFF.

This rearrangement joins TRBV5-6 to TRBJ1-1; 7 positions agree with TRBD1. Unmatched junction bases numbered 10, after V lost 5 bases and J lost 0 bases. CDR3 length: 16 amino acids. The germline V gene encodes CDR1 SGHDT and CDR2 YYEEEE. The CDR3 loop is CASSTGTDLMNTEAFF. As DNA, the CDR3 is TGTGCCAGCAGTACCGGGACAGACCTTATGAACACTGAAGCTTTCTTT. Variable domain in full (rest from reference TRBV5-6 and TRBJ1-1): DAGVTQSPTHLIKTRGQQVTLRCSPKSGHDTVSWYQQALGQGPQFIFQYYEEEERQRGNFPDRFSGHQFPNYSSELNVNALLLGDSALYLCASSTGTDLMNTEAFFGQGTRLTVV.

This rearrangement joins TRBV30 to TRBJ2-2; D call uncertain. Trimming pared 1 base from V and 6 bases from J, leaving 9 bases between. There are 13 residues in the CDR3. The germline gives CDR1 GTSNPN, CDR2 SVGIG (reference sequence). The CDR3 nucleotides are TGTGCCTGGAGTGGATCGGGTTCCGGGGAGCTGTTTTTT. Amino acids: CAWSGSGSGELFF.

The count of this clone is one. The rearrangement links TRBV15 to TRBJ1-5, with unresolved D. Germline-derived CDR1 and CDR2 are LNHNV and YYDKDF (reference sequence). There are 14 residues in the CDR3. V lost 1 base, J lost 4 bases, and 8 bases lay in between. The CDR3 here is CATSRVGRNQPQHF. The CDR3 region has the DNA TGTGCCACCAGCAGAGTGGGGAGAAATCAGCCCCAGCATTTT.

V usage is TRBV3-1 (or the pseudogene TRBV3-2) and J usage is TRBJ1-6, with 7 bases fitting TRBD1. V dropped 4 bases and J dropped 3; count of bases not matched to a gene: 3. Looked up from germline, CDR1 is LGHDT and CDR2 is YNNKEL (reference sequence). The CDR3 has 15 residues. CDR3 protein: CASSRTGDYNSPLHF. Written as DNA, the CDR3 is TGTGCCAGCAGCCGCACAGGGGACTATAATTCACCCCTCCACTTT.

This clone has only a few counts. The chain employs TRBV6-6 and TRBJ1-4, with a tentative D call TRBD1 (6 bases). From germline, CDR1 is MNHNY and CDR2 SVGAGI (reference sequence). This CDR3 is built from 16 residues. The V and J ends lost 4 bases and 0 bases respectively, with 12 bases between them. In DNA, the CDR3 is TGTGCCAGCAGTTCGGGGGGCTCGGCAACTAATGAAAAACTGTTTTTT. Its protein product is CASSSGGSATNEKLFF.

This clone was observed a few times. For the CDR3, the DNA is TGTGCCAGCAGCCCAGACAGGGGGGACACTGAAGCTTTCTTT. Its protein is CASSPDRGDTEAFF. The chain couples TRBV14 to TRBJ1-1, with 9 bases fitting TRBD1. The CDR3 has 14 residues. The germline gives CDR1 SGHDN, CDR2 FVKESK. Trimming took 4 bases from V and 3 from J; bases not matched to a gene: 3. The complete variable domain, with remaining parts taken from reference TRBV14 and TRBJ1-1, reads EAGVTQFPSHSVIEKGQTVTLRCDPISGHDNLYWYRRVMGKEIKFLLHFVKESKQDESGMPNNRFLAERTGGTYSTLKVQPAELEDSGVYFCASSPDRGDTEAFFGQGTRLTVV.

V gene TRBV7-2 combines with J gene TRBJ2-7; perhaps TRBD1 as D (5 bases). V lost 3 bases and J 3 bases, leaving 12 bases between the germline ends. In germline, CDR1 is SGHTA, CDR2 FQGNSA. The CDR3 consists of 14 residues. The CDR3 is CASSFTGLRYEQYF. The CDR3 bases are TGTGCCAGCAGCTTTACAGGTCTCCGCTACGAGCAGTACTTC.

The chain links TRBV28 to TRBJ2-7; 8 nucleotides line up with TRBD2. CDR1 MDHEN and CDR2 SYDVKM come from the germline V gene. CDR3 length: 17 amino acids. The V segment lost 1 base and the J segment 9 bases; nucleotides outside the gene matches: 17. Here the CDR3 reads CASSLSGVVGRAAWQYF. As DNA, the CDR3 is TGTGCCAGCAGTTTATCTGGGGTGGTCGGGAGGGCCGCCTGGCAGTACTTC.

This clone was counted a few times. CDR3 in amino acids: CASREGLAGVHEQFF. CDR3 DNA: TGTGCCAGCAGGGAGGGACTAGCGGGAGTCCATGAGCAGTTCTTC. The chain is built from TRBV2 and TRBJ2-1, with 14 bases that match TRBD2. The CDR3 contains 15 residues. The ends lost 6 bases at V and 8 bases at J; junction bases unmatched: 6. CDR1 SNHLY and CDR2 FYNNEI come from the germline V gene.

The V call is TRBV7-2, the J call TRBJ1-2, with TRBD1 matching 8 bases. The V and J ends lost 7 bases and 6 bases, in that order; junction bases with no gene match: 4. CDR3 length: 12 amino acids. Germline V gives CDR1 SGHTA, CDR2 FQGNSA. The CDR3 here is CASTADRDGYTF. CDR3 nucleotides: TGTGCCAGCACCGCGGACAGGGATGGCTACACCTTC.

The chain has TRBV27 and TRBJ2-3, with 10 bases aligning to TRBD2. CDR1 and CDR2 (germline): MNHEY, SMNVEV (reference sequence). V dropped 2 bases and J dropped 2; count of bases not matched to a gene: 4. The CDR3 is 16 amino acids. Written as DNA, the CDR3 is TGTGCCAGCAGTTTAGTAGCGGGAGGATTCACAGATACGCAGTATTTT. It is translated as CASSLVAGGFTDTQYF.